Listed below are T cell receptor beta chains from one sample, sequenced in a study of shared clonotypes between healthy human individuals. Sequencing used immunoSEQ multiplex PCR; TCRdb keeps in-frame clones, though not all of them. Counted here are about 1,500,000 clones, around 97% occurring once; the ten biggest clones make up roughly 1.2%. The source material was naive CD4+ T cells sorted from blood. Receptors were obtained from a man aged 30-40 years in good health. Each CDR3 is given with its conserved first and last residue. The D gene is left open where the match is weak. Not all rows give a size; the values are once, few, many and, for expanded clones, a class.

D: TRBD2; V: TRBV7-2; J: TRBJ2-1; size: NA; DNA: TGTGCCAGCAGCAGCGGACTAGCGGCCTACAATGAGCAGTTCTTC; CDR3: CASSSGLAAYNEQFF
D: NA; V: TRBV18; J: TRBJ1-5; size: NA; DNA: TGTGCCAGCTCACCAGAACGTCCGGGCTCCAATCAGCCCCAGCATTTT; CDR3: CASSPERPGSNQPQHF
D: NA; V: TRBV30; J: TRBJ2-7; size: few; DNA: TGTGCCTGCCCAAAGCAGGGAGGCTTCTCCTACGAGCAGTACTTC; CDR3: CACPKQGGFSYEQYF
D: TRBD2; V: TRBV11-2; J: TRBJ2-2; size: once; DNA: TGTGCCAGCAGCCTCCGACTAGCGGGAGGACCGAACACCGGGGAGCTGTTTTTT; CDR3: CASSLRLAGGPNTGELFF
D: TRBD2; V: TRBV11-2; J: TRBJ2-1; size: NA; DNA: TGTGCCAGCAGCTTAGTCCTAGCGGGAGGGGGGTATGAGCAGTTCTTC; CDR3: CASSLVLAGGGYEQFF
D: NA; V: TRBV9; J: TRBJ2-3; size: NA; DNA: TGTGCCAGCAGCGTAGGAAGTCGTCCAGATACGCAGTATTTT; CDR3: CASSVGSRPDTQYF
D: NA; V: TRBV18; J: TRBJ1-1; size: NA; DNA: TGTGCCAGCTCACCGGGGCCCACCACTGAAGCTTTCTTT; CDR3: CASSPGPTTEAFF
D: NA; V: TRBV27; J: TRBJ2-3; size: NA; DNA: TGTGCCAGCAGTTTATCCCGGCGGAGCACAGATACGCAGTATTTT; CDR3: CASSLSRRSTDTQYF
D: NA; V: TRBV15; J: TRBJ2-3; size: NA; DNA: TGTGCCACCAGCAGAGGCCTACAGGGACTGAATACGCAGTATTTT; CDR3: CATSRGLQGLNTQYF
D: NA; V: TRBV6-1; J: TRBJ2-2; size: few; DNA: TGTGCCAGCAGTGATCACCTGAACACCGGGGAGCTGTTTTTT; CDR3: CASSDHLNTGELFF
D: NA; V: TRBV18; J: TRBJ2-3; size: NA; DNA: TGTGCCAGCTCACCAAGCCACAGCACAGATACGCAGTATTTT; CDR3: CASSPSHSTDTQYF
D: NA; V: TRBV18; J: TRBJ1-4; size: few; DNA: TGTGCCAGCTCACCGATCCGGGACTCAAATGAAAAACTGTTTTTT; CDR3: CASSPIRDSNEKLFF
D: NA; V: TRBV19; J: TRBJ2-1; size: NA; DNA: TGTGCCAGTAGTATACCCCGACGGTACAATGAGCAGTTCTTC; CDR3: CASSIPRRYNEQFF
D: NA; V: TRBV7-9; J: TRBJ2-2; size: NA; DNA: TGTGCCAGCAGCTTACTGGCGACGACCGGGGAGCTGTTTTTT; CDR3: CASSLLATTGELFF
D: TRBD2; V: TRBV10-3; J: TRBJ2-5; size: NA; DNA: TGTGCCATGGGACTAGCTGGCGGGACCCAGTACTTC; CDR3: CAMGLAGGTQYF
D: NA; V: TRBV6-6; J: TRBJ2-7; size: NA; DNA: TGTGCCAGCAGTTACCTAGGGAATGGCGAGCAGTACTTC; CDR3: CASSYLGNGEQYF
D: TRBD1; V: TRBV28; J: TRBJ1-3; size: NA; DNA: TGTGCCAGCAGTTTGGGGACAGGATCTGGAAACACCATATATTTT; CDR3: CASSLGTGSGNTIYF
D: NA; V: TRBV10-3; J: TRBJ2-7; size: once; DNA: TGTGCCATCAGGCGGGACGGTACCTACGAGCAGTACTTC; CDR3: CAIRRDGTYEQYF
D: TRBD2; V: TRBV5-1; J: TRBJ2-5; size: NA; DNA: TGCGCCAGCGGGACTAGCGGGAATCAAGAGACCCAGTACTTC; CDR3: CASGTSGNQETQYF
D: TRBD1; V: TRBV9; J: TRBJ1-3; size: NA; DNA: TGTGCCAGCAGCGAGGGACCGGGACAGATTTATCATACCATATATTTT; CDR3: CASSEGPGQIYHTIYF
D: NA; V: TRBV19; J: TRBJ2-7; size: NA; DNA: TGTGCCAGTAGTATCCTCGGCCACGAGCAGTACTTC; CDR3: CASSILGHEQYF
D: NA; V: TRBV7-9; J: TRBJ2-2; size: NA; DNA: TGTGCCAGCAGCTTAAGGGTTCGCACAGGGATACGGACCGGGGAGCTGTTTTTT; CDR3: CASSLRVRTGIRTGELFF
D: TRBD1; V: TRBV5-1; J: TRBJ1-2; size: NA; DNA: TGCGCCAGCAGCTCCGGACAGGGGCCGCATGGCTACACCTTC; CDR3: CASSSGQGPHGYTF
D: NA; V: TRBV10-1; J: TRBJ2-3; size: NA; DNA: TGCGCCAGCAGTGGGCAGGCGAGGGGAGATACGCAGTATTTT; CDR3: CASSGQARGDTQYF
D: TRBD1; V: TRBV5-1; J: TRBJ2-2; size: NA; DNA: TGCGCCACCAGCAGGGGGACCACTAACACCGGGGAGCTGTTTTTT; CDR3: CATSRGTTNTGELFF
D: TRBD2; V: TRBV7-6; J: TRBJ2-7; size: NA; DNA: TGTGCCAGCAGATTTGTCCCTAGCGGAGACTACGAGCAGTACTTC; CDR3: CASRFVPSGDYEQYF
D: NA; V: TRBV4-3; J: TRBJ2-7; size: NA; DNA: TGCGCCAGCAGCCAAGATTACGCTACCTACGAGCAGTACTTC; CDR3: CASSQDYATYEQYF
D: NA; V: TRBV6-7; J: TRBJ1-4; size: NA; DNA: TGTGCCAGCAGTTACCAGCATCTGGGGAGGACAACTAATGAAAAACTGTTTTTT; CDR3: CASSYQHLGRTTNEKLFF
D: NA; V: TRBV12-1; J: TRBJ2-1; size: NA; DNA: TGTGCCAGCAGCTTGGAAACCGGGACAGGCCGTGATGAGCAGTTCTTC; CDR3: CASSLETGTGRDEQFF
D: TRBD2; V: TRBV4-3; J: TRBJ2-1; size: NA; DNA: TGCGCCAGCAGCCAAGATCCCCCGACTAGCGCCACGAGCTCCTACAATGAGCAGTTCTTC; CDR3: CASSQDPPTSATSSYNEQFF
D: NA; V: TRBV7-2; J: TRBJ2-2; size: few; DNA: TGTGCCAGCAGCCTCGACACCGGGGAGCTGTTTTTT; CDR3: CASSLDTGELFF
D: NA; V: TRBV7-2; J: TRBJ1-3; size: NA; DNA: TGTGCCAGCAGCCCACGGAGGGTCCAAGGAAACACCATATATTTT; CDR3: CASSPRRVQGNTIYF
D: NA; V: TRBV7-2; J: TRBJ2-3; size: NA; DNA: TGTGCCAGCAGCTCACACAGGGCAGATACGCAGTATTTT; CDR3: CASSSHRADTQYF
D: NA; V: TRBV6-5; J: TRBJ2-2; size: NA; DNA: TGTGCCAGCAAACCAATTGCTAGGGGCCGGGAGCTGTTTTTT; CDR3: CASKPIARGRELFF
D: NA; V: TRBV5-5; J: TRBJ1-4; size: NA; DNA: TGTGCCAGCAGCTTGGTGGCAGGGACAACTAATGAAAAACTGTTTTTT; CDR3: CASSLVAGTTNEKLFF
D: TRBD1; V: TRBV28; J: TRBJ1-5; size: NA; DNA: TGTGCCAGCAGTTTATACGGACAGGGCAAACAGCCCCAGCATTTT; CDR3: CASSLYGQGKQPQHF
D: NA; V: TRBV7-9; J: TRBJ2-1; size: NA; DNA: TGTGCCAGCAGCCCGAACTGGCGGGTCGCCTACAATGAGCAGTTCTTC; CDR3: CASSPNWRVAYNEQFF
D: TRBD2; V: TRBV9; J: TRBJ2-3; size: NA; DNA: TGTGCCAGCAGCACACTAGCGCTCACAGATACGCAGTATTTT; CDR3: CASSTLALTDTQYF
D: NA; V: TRBV9; J: TRBJ2-3; size: NA; DNA: TGTGCCAGCAGCGCGAGGGTTGATACGCAGTATTTT; CDR3: CASSARVDTQYF
D: NA; V: TRBV10-2; J: TRBJ2-2; size: NA; DNA: TGCGCCAGCAGTGAGACCCGGGGTAGTCCCGGGGAGCTGTTTTTT; CDR3: CASSETRGSPGELFF
D: TRBD1; V: TRBV18; J: TRBJ1-4; size: once; DNA: TGTGCCAGCTCACCAAGGGACAGCTTTGCAACTAATGAAAAACTGTTTTTT; CDR3: CASSPRDSFATNEKLFF
D: NA; V: TRBV2; J: TRBJ2-3; size: NA; DNA: TGTGCCAGCAGTGAAAGGGACACAGATACGCAGTATTTT; CDR3: CASSERDTDTQYF
D: TRBD2; V: TRBV5-5; J: TRBJ2-5; size: once; DNA: TGTGCCAGCAGCTTGATAGGACTAGCGGGAGGACGGGAGGAGACCCAGTACTTC; CDR3: CASSLIGLAGGREETQYF
D: NA; V: TRBV15; J: TRBJ1-3; size: once; DNA: TGTGCCACCAGCGTGGGAAACACCATATATTTT; CDR3: CATSVGNTIYF
D: TRBD1; V: TRBV29-1; J: TRBJ1-1; size: NA; DNA: TGCAGCGGACACAGGGGGCGAGAGACTGAAGCTTTCTTT; CDR3: CSGHRGRETEAFF
D: TRBD1; V: TRBV11-3; J: TRBJ1-1; size: NA; DNA: TGTGCCAGCAGCACGACAGGGGGGAACACTGAAGCTTTCTTT; CDR3: CASSTTGGNTEAFF
D: NA; V: TRBV14; J: TRBJ1-2; size: once; DNA: TGTGCCAGCAGCTCGGACGGGTATTATGGCTACACCTTC; CDR3: CASSSDGYYGYTF
D: TRBD1; V: TRBV11-2; J: TRBJ2-7; size: NA; DNA: TGTGCCAGCAGCTTGAGACCGGGACAGGGTCCATACGAGCAGTACTTC; CDR3: CASSLRPGQGPYEQYF
D: NA; V: TRBV5-1; J: TRBJ2-7; size: NA; DNA: TGCGCCAGCAGCTTGGAACAGGGTGGGCAGTACTTC; CDR3: CASSLEQGGQYF
D: TRBD2; V: TRBV5-6; J: TRBJ2-3; size: NA; DNA: TGTGCCAGCAGCTACAGACTAGCGGGAGACACAGATACGCAGTATTTT; CDR3: CASSYRLAGDTDTQYF
D: NA; V: TRBV11-2; J: TRBJ2-7; size: NA; DNA: TGTGCCAGCAGCTTATTAGGCGAGCAGTACTTC; CDR3: CASSLLGEQYF
D: NA; V: TRBV5-4; J: TRBJ2-3; size: NA; DNA: TGTGCCAGCAGCTTGTCCGCGGGAAGCACAGATACGCAGTATTTT; CDR3: CASSLSAGSTDTQYF
D: NA; V: TRBV2; J: TRBJ2-5; size: NA; DNA: TGTGCCAGCAGACAAGCCGCCTTGGCAGGGGCGTACCAAGAGACCCAGTACTTC; CDR3: CASRQAALAGAYQETQYF
D: TRBD2; V: TRBV28; J: TRBJ2-7; size: NA; DNA: TGTGCCAGCAGTTTCCCCCCAGCGGGACCCTCCTACGAGCAGTACTTC; CDR3: CASSFPPAGPSYEQYF
D: NA; V: TRBV15; J: TRBJ1-4; size: NA; DNA: TGTGCCACCAGCGTCCTAGTCCCTAATGAAAAACTGTTTTTT; CDR3: CATSVLVPNEKLFF
D: NA; V: TRBV19; J: TRBJ2-1; size: NA; DNA: TGTGCCAGTACGGCTGGGCGGGTAGGTTTTGAGCAGTTCTTC; CDR3: CASTAGRVGFEQFF
D: NA; V: TRBV18; J: TRBJ1-5; size: NA; DNA: TGTGCCAGCTCACCGTCACAGGGTGGAAGCAATCAGCCCCAGCATTTT; CDR3: CASSPSQGGSNQPQHF
D: NA; V: TRBV5-5; J: TRBJ2-7; size: NA; DNA: TGTGCCAGCAGCGGATCAGGGAGCTCCTACGAGCAGTACTTC; CDR3: CASSGSGSSYEQYF
D: TRBD1; V: TRBV5-1; J: TRBJ2-2; size: NA; DNA: TGCGCCAGCACTCCTTGGACAGGTAGTAGTACCGGGGAGCTGTTTTTT; CDR3: CASTPWTGSSTGELFF